These 9 T cell receptor beta chains share one sample of origin, sequenced in a study of cytomegalovirus exposure and HLA in healthy donors. The PCR used 60 Vbeta and 13 Jbeta primers. Profiling relied on immunoSEQ multiplex PCR, and the TCRdb table lists in-frame clones only, not all of them. The table shows roughly 150,000 clones, with approximately 88% occurring only once. Sequencing was done on a sample of PBMCs. These receptors originate from a boy between 2 and 10 years old in good health and CMV-seronegative.

This clone was picked up one time. The chain carries TRBV25-1 and TRBJ1-2; D remains ambiguous. V was shortened by 4 bases and J by 8 bases, with 11 bases between the two germline ends. The CDR3 consists of 12 residues. CDR1 is MGHDK, CDR2 SYGVNS, per germline. CDR3 in amino acids: CASSAAGLGYTF. CDR3 nucleotide sequence: TGTGCCAGCAGTGCGGCAGGTTTGGGCTACACCTTC.

The genes are TRBV30 and TRBJ1-5; 7 nucleotides align to TRBD1. This CDR3 has 16 amino acids. The germline V gene encodes CDR1 GTSNPN and CDR2 SVGIG (reference sequence). Trimming at V came to 1 base and at J to 5 bases, leaving 11 bases not matched to a gene. CDR3 amino acids: CAWSAAGQRMDQPQHF. The CDR3 nucleotides read TGTGCCTGGAGTGCCGCGGGACAGAGGATGGATCAGCCCCAGCATTTT.

This clone was detected only a few times. V gene TRBV7-8 combines with J gene TRBJ1-4; a possible D gene is TRBD1 (6 bases). V lost 2 bases and J lost 6, with 13 bases in between. This CDR3 region has 15 residues. Germline lookup yields CDR1 SGHVS and CDR2 FQNEAQ. In nucleotides, the CDR3 is TGTGCCAGCAGCTTAAAGCGGGGGGCTCATGAAAAACTGTTTTTT. It is translated as CASSLKRGAHEKLFF.

The chain combines TRBV5-1 with TRBJ2-1, with a possible D match to TRBD1 (6 bases). Trimming left V 10 bases short and J 8 bases short, with 19 bases between. The CDR3 sequence is 13 residues long. Looked up from germline, CDR1 is SGHRS and CDR2 is YFSETQ. The CDR3 DNA follows: TGCGCCTCCGCTGGGGGCGGAAGGGATGAGCAGTTCTTC. Protein product: CASAGGGRDEQFF.

This clone was detected once. The rearrangement joins TRBV29-1 to TRBJ2-1, with D possibly being TRBD1 (5 bases). The germline V gene has CDR1 SQVTM and CDR2 ANQGSEA. V was shortened by 6 bases and J by 5 bases, with 8 bases between the two germline ends. This CDR3 is built from 11 residues. The CDR3 DNA reads as TGCAGCGTCCGCAGGGACAATGAGCAGTTCTTC. Amino acid sequence: CSVRRDNEQFF.

V usage is TRBV6-5 and J usage is TRBJ1-1, with a tentative D call TRBD1 (5 bases). The CDR3 runs 14 residues. The V end was cut by 4 bases, the J end by 11 bases, with 20 bases between. The germline V gene has CDR1 MNHEY and CDR2 SVGAGI. CDR3 bases: TGTGCCAGCAGTTCCCCCCGGACAATCCACAAGGCTTTCTTT. Translating gives CASSSPRTIHKAFF.

This CDR3 reads CASSLVRDSSNSPLHF. DNA of the CDR3: TGCGCCAGCAGCTTGGTTCGGGACAGCTCAAATTCACCCCTCCACTTT. This rearrangement joins TRBV5-1 to TRBJ1-6; 7 bases are a match to TRBD1. The junction had 7 bases not matched to a gene; V was cut back by 0 bases and J by 7 bases. The CDR3 consists of 16 residues. CDR1 and CDR2 (germline): SGHRS, YFSETQ.

The chain combines TRBV7-2 with TRBJ1-1, with TRBD1 matching 9 bases. The CDR3 is made up of 14 amino acids. Germline V gene lookup returns CDR1 SGHTA and CDR2 FQGNSA. The J segment lost 12 bases and the V segment lost 1 base, leaving 9 bases of the junction unmatched. Here the CDR3 reads CASSLEGTGRNTFF. For the CDR3, the DNA is TGTGCCAGCAGCTTAGAGGGGACAGGGAGGAATACTTTCTTT.

The gene calls are TRBV5-6 and TRBJ2-1, with unresolved D. V was trimmed by 2 bases and J by 5 bases, leaving 5 bases between them. Germline V gene lookup returns CDR1 SGHDT and CDR2 YYEEEE. The CDR3 covers 12 residues. The CDR3 coding sequence is TGTGCCAGCAGCTTCCGCGACAATGAGCAGTTCTTC. As protein: CASSFRDNEQFF.